A single sample gave rise to the 3 T cell receptor beta chains below, sequenced in a study of T cell responses to AZD1222 COVID-19 vaccine. Clones were sequenced by immunoSEQ multiplex PCR, and TCRdb holds only the in-frame ones, with some missing. The table includes roughly 160,000 clones, around 92% detected once. The sample in question was peripheral blood, obtained on day 0 of AZD1222 vaccination. Source of these receptors: an adult in good health.

V usage is TRBV2 and J usage is TRBJ2-7; D is unclear. The CDR3 runs to 13 residues. CDR1 and CDR2 from the germline V gene are SNHLY and FYNNEI. V was shortened by 7 bases and J by 0 bases, with 10 bases between the two germline ends. In nucleotides, the CDR3 is TGTGCCAGCATGTACGGCCTCTCCTACGAGCAGTACTTC. Protein product: CASMYGLSYEQYF.

This chain links TRBV7-2 with TRBJ1-2; D is perhaps TRBD1 (6 bases). CDR1 is SGHTA and CDR2 is FQGNSA in the germline V gene. V lost 8 bases to trimming and J lost 1 base, with 11 bases between them. The CDR3 contains 13 residues. The DNA for the CDR3 is TGTGCCAGCGCAAGGGGGTTTAACTATGGCTACACCTTC. Translating it yields CASARGFNYGYTF.

V and J are TRBV14 and TRBJ1-4; D is ambiguous. Trimming removed 4 bases from V and 0 bases from J, with 3 bases in between. Germline V gene data show CDR1 as SGHDN and CDR2 as FVKESK. This CDR3 spans 13 amino acids. CDR3 in amino acids: CASSRATNEKLFF. Here the CDR3 DNA reads TGTGCCAGCAGCCGGGCAACTAATGAAAAACTGTTTTTT.